The clone carrying this TCR beta chain occurred many times. Its antigen remains unknown. This entry belongs to a study of T cells in Graves' hyperthyroidism and ophthalmopathy. Calling Graves' hyperthyroidism stable meant ophthalmopathy did not progress within 18 months. Together with thyroid ultrasound, orbital computed tomography, serum thyroxine and TRAb, clinical symptoms were used for diagnoses. Study observations and caveats: Most clonotypes expanded in thyroid above 0.001 were likewise present in blood.

There were TCR beta CDR3 regions amplified from RNA transcripts. The TCR CDR3 first-round RT-PCR relied on the HTBI primer set. One entry per CDR3 protein results from TCRdb running MiXCR on the multiplex PCR reads. The data show about 560,000 distinct CDR3 sequences, approximately 15% seen once. CDR1 and CDR2 from the germline V gene are GTSNPN and SVGIG (reference sequence). J lost 5 bases, V lost 6 bases, and 9 bases had no gene match. CDR3 length: 13 residues. This TCR derives from a woman younger than 45 with Graves' hyperthyroidism. The sample taken for sequencing was blood. The chain links TRBV30 to TRBJ2-7; 8 bases are shared with TRBD2. CDR3 loop: CACDGTRAHEQYF. The CDR3 region has the DNA TGTGCCTGCGATGGGACTAGAGCCCACGAGCAGTACTTC.